The entry that follows covers one T cell receptor beta chain sequence. As yet, its antigen is unknown. This sample was included in a study of post-analysis software for immune sequencing data. The CDR3 length is 16 residues. V dropped 1 base and J dropped 1 base, with 13 bases sitting between them. From germline, CDR1 is SGHRS and CDR2 YFSETQ. Unique molecular identifiers were carried by the TCR beta cDNA libraries. TCRdb re-derived calls from the PCR reads in MiXCR, one entry per CDR3 protein. This table has 800,000 to 950,000 distinct CDR3 sequences, roughly 58% appearing once. Notes on the study in general: Comparison with controls showed significantly lower normalized Chao1 diversity in multiple sclerosis patients. Five or six TRBV segments, TRBV5-6, TRBV5-1 and TRBV20-1 among them, were found more frequent in patients than controls.

The TCR originated in a girl between 10 and 17 years old with multiple sclerosis. This chain uses TRBV5-1 with TRBJ2-3; D unresolved. Sequenced input: blood. The chain's CDR3 is CASSLWARFGTDTQYF. DNA of the CDR3: TGCGCCAGCAGCTTGTGGGCACGGTTCGGCACAGATACGCAGTATTTT.